The 9 T cell receptor beta chains below come from one sample, sequenced in a study of T cells in Graves' hyperthyroidism and ophthalmopathy (dated by TCRdb to between 2019 and 2020). The library came from multiplex PCR. The sample was run on an Illumina HiSeq 2000. Amplification of TCR beta CDR3 regions was carried out from RNA transcripts. For the first round of RT-PCR on the TCR CDR3, the HTBI primer set was used together with the Qiagen OneStep RT-PCR kit. TCRdb ran its own pipeline on the public reads, namely fastp trimming at Q25 and MiXCR clone calling, and kept in-frame beta chains. Each CDR3 protein gets just one entry, which takes the most common genes and DNA from the rows behind it. The sample profile shows 280,000 or so distinct CDR3 sequences; around a quarter of them were found once. 25% to 30% of the sample comes from the top ten. Sequenced: blood. Source of these receptors: a middle-aged man with Graves' hyperthyroidism that later progressed to Graves' ophthalmopathy.

V usage is TRBV28 and J usage is TRBJ2-5, with D perhaps matching TRBD1 (5 bases). CDR1 MDHEN and CDR2 SYDVKM come from the germline V gene. CDR3 length equals 14 residues. The ends were cut back, 5 bases at V and 5 bases at J, with 15 bases in the middle. CDR3 sequence reads: CASSTGTGWETQYF. The CDR3 DNA reads as TGTGCCAGCAGTACCGGAACAGGTTGGGAGACCCAGTACTTC.

This clonotype was recorded many times. One junction end does not reproduce the germline sequence, and a read error may be involved. J is TRBJ2-7 and V is TRBV6-2 or TRBV6-3; 12 bases are shared with TRBD2. The CDR3 covers 14 residues. Per the germline V gene, CDR1 is MNHEY and CDR2 is SVGEGT. CDR3 bases: TGTGCCAGCAAAAGACTAGCGGGAGCCTACGGGCAGTACTTC. Translating it yields CASKRLAGAYGQYF.

This clonotype was counted at least ten times. The V gene is TRBV12-3 or TRBV12-4, the J gene TRBJ1-3, with D unclear. V was trimmed by 6 bases and J by 0 bases, leaving 12 bases between them. The CDR3 totals 15 residues. DNA for the CDR3: TGTGCCAGCAGGGCTTCTTCAAGCTCTGGAAACACCATATATTTT. It yields the protein CASRASSSSGNTIYF.

Only a few counts were recorded for this clonotype. This chain joins TRBV20-1 and TRBJ2-6; the match to TRBD2 covers 9 bases. The J segment lost 0 bases and the V segment lost 6 bases, leaving 21 bases of the junction unmatched. The CDR3 loop spans 21 amino acids. CDR1 and CDR2 (germline): DFQATT, SNEGSKA (reference sequence). As DNA, the CDR3 is TGCAGTGCCGAGGGACTAGCCGGACCCGGATACCCCTTCTCTGGGGCCAACGTCCTGACTTTC. Protein: CSAEGLAGPGYPFSGANVLTF.

The table lists this clonotype with many counts. The chain links TRBV29-1 to TRBJ2-5; TRBD2 is a possible D gene (6 bases). V lost 0 bases and J lost 5, with 22 bases in between. The CDR3 spans 17 residues. Germline V gene sequence: CDR1 SQVTM, CDR2 ANQGSEA. CDR3 sequence (DNA): TGCAGCGTTGAAGATTTCGGGGACTTCTCTGCCAGGGAGACCCAGTACTTC. It translates to CSVEDFGDFSARETQYF. The full variable domain, completed using reference TRBV29-1 and TRBJ2-5, is SAVISQKPSRDICQRGTSLTIQCQVDSQVTMMFWYRQQPGQSLTLIATANQGSEATYESGFVIDKFPISRPNLTFSTLTVSNMSPEDSSIYLCSVEDFGDFSARETQYFGPGTRLLVL.

The CDR3 sequence: CASGGLETQYF. The CDR3 DNA follows: TGTGCCAGCGGAGGGTTAGAGACCCAGTACTTC. The rearrangement joins TRBV7-8 to TRBJ2-5, with D maybe TRBD2 (6 bases). The CDR3 spans 11 residues. Trimming shortened V by 8 bases and J by 4 bases, and 8 bases separated the two germline ends. Per the germline V gene, CDR1 is SGHVS and CDR2 is FQNEAQ. Full variable domain (outside the CDR3, taken from reference TRBV7-8 and TRBJ2-5): GAGVSQSPRYKVAKRGQDVALRCDPISGHVSLFWYQQALGQGPEFLTYFQNEAQLDKSGLPSDRFFAERPEGSVSTLKIQRTQQEDSAVYLCASGGLETQYFGPGTRLLVL.

This clonotype was detected many times. The V call is TRBV6-2 or TRBV6-3, the J call TRBJ2-7; D is undetermined. The V gene's germline CDR1 is MNHEY and CDR2 SVGEGT. V lost 5 bases to trimming and J lost 7 bases, with 18 bases between them. This CDR3 contains 14 residues. DNA for the CDR3: TGTGCCAGCAGTGCGTCCGGGTTCCTCGGGGAGCAGTACTTC. It translates to CASSASGFLGEQYF.

This sequence joins TRBV20-1 and TRBJ1-1, with 9 bases matching TRBD1. Losses at the gene ends were 6 bases for V and 2 bases for J; bases not matched to a gene: 10. Germline V CDR1 and CDR2: DFQATT, SNEGSKA (reference sequence). The CDR3 consists of 15 residues. The DNA for the CDR3 is TGCAGTGCGGGCGGACAGGGGTCGGGTAACACTGAAGCTTTCTTT. Encoded protein: CSAGGQGSGNTEAFF.

In this sample, this clonotype turned up many times. The chain is built from TRBV11-2 and TRBJ2-3; tentative D call: TRBD2 (5 bases). CDR3 length: 15 residues. V lost 0 bases, J lost 0 bases, and 7 bases lay in between. Germline V gene data show CDR1 as SGHAT and CDR2 as FQNNGV. The CDR3, as DNA: TGTGCCAGCAGCTTAGATCGGGGAAGCACAGATACGCAGTATTTT. Translated, it gives CASSLDRGSTDTQYF.